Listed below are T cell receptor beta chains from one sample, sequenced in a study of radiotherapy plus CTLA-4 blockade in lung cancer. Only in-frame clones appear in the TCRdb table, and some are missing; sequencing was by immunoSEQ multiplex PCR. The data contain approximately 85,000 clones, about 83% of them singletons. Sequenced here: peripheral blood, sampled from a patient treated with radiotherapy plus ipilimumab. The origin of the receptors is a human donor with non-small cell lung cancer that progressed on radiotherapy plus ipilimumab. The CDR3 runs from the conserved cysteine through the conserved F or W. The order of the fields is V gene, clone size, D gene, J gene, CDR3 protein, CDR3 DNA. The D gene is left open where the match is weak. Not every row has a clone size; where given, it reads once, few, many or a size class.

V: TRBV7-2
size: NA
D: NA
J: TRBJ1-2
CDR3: CASSLAPTGSLNYGYTF
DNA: TGTGCCAGCAGCTTAGCCCCAACCGGGAGTCTTAACTATGGCTACACCTTC

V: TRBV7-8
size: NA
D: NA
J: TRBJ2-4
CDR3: CASSLVGGGDIQYF
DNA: TGTGCCAGCAGCTTAGTTGGAGGTGGGGACATTCAGTACTTC

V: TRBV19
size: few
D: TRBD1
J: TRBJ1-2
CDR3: CASRRDRSYYGYTF
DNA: TGTGCCAGTAGACGGGACAGGTCTTACTATGGCTACACCTTC

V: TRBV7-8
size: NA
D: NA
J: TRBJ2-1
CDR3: CASSPRDYNEQFF
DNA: TGTGCCAGCAGCCCACGGGACTACAATGAGCAGTTCTTC

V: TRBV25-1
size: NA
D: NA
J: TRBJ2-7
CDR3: CASSSTASSYEQYF
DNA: TGTGCCAGCAGTAGTACAGCTTCTTCCTACGAGCAGTACTTC

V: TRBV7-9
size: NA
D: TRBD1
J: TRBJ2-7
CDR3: CASSPWDRVSYEQYF
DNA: TGTGCCAGCAGCCCCTGGGACAGGGTCTCCTACGAGCAGTACTTC

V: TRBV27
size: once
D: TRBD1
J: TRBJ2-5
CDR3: CASSPALPGQGAREQYF
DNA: TGTGCCAGCAGTCCCGCCTTACCGGGACAGGGGGCGAGAGAGCAGTACTTC

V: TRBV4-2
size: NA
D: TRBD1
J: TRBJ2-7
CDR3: CASSYGVTGTYEQYF
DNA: TGTGCCAGCAGCTACGGAGTGACAGGGACGTACGAGCAGTACTTC

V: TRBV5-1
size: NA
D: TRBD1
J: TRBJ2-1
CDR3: CASSPTPINYRGGYNEQFF
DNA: TGCGCCAGCAGCCCTACACCGATCAACTACAGGGGCGGGTACAATGAGCAGTTCTTC

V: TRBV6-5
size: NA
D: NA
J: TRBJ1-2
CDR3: CASSYSIGRATTF
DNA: TGTGCCAGCAGTTACTCGATCGGACGGGCAACCACCTTC

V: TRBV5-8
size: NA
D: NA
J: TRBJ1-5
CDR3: CASSLASTGWGNQPQHF
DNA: TGTGCCAGCAGCTTGGCCTCAACAGGGTGGGGCAATCAGCCCCAGCATTTT

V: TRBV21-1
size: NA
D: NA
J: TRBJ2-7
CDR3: CASSKGFYGGRLSEQYF
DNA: TGTGCCAGCAGCAAAGGCTTCTACGGGGGGCGATTATCCGAGCAGTACTTC

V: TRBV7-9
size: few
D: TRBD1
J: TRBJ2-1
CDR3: CASSLLGQASDEQFF
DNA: TGTGCCAGCAGCTTACTCGGACAGGCGAGCGATGAGCAGTTCTTC

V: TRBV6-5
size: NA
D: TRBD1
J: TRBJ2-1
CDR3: CASSYSGTGTMEQFF
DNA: TGTGCCAGCAGTTACTCGGGGACAGGGACTATGGAGCAGTTCTTC

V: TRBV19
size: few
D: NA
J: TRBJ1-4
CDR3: CASTTGGSAEKLFF
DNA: TGTGCCAGTACCACCGGAGGTTCGGCTGAAAAACTGTTTTTT

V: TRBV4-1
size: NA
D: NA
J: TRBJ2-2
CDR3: CASSQRQGPTGELFF
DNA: TGCGCCAGCAGCCAACGGCAGGGGCCCACCGGGGAGCTGTTTTTT

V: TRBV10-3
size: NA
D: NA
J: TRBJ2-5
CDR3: CAVSGSGGPKETQYF
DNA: TGTGCCGTAAGCGGCTCCGGGGGTCCGAAGGAGACCCAGTACTTC

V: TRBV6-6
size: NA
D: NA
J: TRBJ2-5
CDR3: CASSYMETQYF
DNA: TGTGCCAGCAGTTATATGGAGACCCAGTACTTC

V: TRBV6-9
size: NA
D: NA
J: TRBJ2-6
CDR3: CASSVKTLRQSRANVLTF
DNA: TGTGCCAGCAGTGTTAAGACGTTACGACAAAGTCGGGCCAACGTCCTGACCTTC

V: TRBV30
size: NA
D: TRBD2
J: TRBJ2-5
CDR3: CAWSVRAGLETQYF
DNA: TGTGCCTGGAGTGTAAGAGCGGGGCTCGAGACCCAGTACTTC

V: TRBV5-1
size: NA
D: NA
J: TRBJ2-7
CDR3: CASSLFFDSYEQYF
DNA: TGCGCCAGCAGCTTGTTCTTCGATTCCTACGAGCAGTACTTC

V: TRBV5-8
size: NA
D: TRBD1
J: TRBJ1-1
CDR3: CASSLGTGKAFF
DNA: TGTGCCAGCAGCCTTGGGACAGGGAAAGCTTTCTTT

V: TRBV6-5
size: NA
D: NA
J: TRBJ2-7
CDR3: CASSYGRGRTYEQYF
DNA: TGTGCCAGCAGTTACGGGAGAGGACGGACCTACGAGCAGTACTTC

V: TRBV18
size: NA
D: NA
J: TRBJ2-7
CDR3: CASSPWGTYEQYF
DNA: TGTGCCAGCTCGCCGTGGGGGACCTACGAGCAGTACTTC

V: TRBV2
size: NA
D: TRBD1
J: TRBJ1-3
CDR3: CASSGRGGLYTIYF
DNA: TGTGCCAGCAGTGGGAGAGGGGGCTTATACACCATATATTTT

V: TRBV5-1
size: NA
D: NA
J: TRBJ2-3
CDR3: CASSQGGLATQYF
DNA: TGCGCCAGCAGTCAGGGCGGGTTGGCTACGCAGTATTTT

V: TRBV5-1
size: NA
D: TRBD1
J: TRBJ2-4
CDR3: CASSPVLQGAGIQYF
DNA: TGCGCCAGCAGCCCTGTCTTACAGGGGGCGGGCATTCAGTACTTC

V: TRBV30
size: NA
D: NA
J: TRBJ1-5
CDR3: CAWSVSGNQPQHF
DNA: TGTGCCTGGAGTGTGAGCGGCAATCAGCCCCAGCATTTT

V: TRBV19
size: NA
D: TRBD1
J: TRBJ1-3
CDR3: CASSFSGTGTSGNTIYF
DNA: TGTGCCAGTAGTTTCTCCGGGACAGGCACCTCTGGAAACACCATATATTTT

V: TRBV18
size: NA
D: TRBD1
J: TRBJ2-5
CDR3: CASSPGQGEQYF
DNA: TGTGCCAGCTCACCCGGACAGGGGGAGCAGTACTTC

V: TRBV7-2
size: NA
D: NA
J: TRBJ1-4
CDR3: CASSRGGPAEKLFF
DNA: TGTGCCAGCAGCCGAGGGGGGCCGGCTGAAAAACTGTTTTTT

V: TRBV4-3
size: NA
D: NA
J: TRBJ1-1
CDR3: CASSQTVMNTEAFF
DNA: TGCGCCAGCAGCCAAACAGTGATGAACACTGAAGCTTTCTTT

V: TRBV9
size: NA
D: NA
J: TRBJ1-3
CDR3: CASSGPSGNTIYF
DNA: TGTGCCAGCAGCGGGCCCTCTGGAAACACCATATATTTT

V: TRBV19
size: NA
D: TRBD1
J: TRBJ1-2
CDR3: CASSVGTGPNYGYTF
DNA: TGTGCCAGTAGTGTCGGGACAGGCCCTAACTATGGCTACACCTTC

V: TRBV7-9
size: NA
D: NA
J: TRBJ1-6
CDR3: CASSPREGSPLHF
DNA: TGTGCCAGCAGCCCAAGGGAGGGATCACCCCTCCACTTT

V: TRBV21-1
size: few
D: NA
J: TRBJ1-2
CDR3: CASSKGRGVYGYTF
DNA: TGTGCCAGCAGCAAAGGCAGGGGTGTCTATGGCTACACCTTC

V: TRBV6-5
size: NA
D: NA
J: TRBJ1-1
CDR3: CASRGLTVNTEAFF
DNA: TGTGCCAGCAGGGGTTTGACGGTGAACACTGAAGCTTTCTTT

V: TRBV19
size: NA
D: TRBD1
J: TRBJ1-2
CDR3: CASSTRDRSYGYTF
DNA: TGTGCCAGTAGTACGCGGGACAGATCCTATGGCTACACCTTC

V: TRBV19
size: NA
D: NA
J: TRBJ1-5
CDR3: CASREYGWAPDQPQHF
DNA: TGTGCCAGTAGGGAATACGGTTGGGCGCCGGACCAGCCCCAGCATTTT

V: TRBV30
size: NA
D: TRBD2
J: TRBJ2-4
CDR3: CAWSVRRLAEAKNIQYF
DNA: TGTGCCTGGAGTGTACGACGACTAGCGGAGGCCAAAAACATTCAGTACTTC

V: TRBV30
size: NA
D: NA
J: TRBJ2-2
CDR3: CAWNRLVSNTGELFF
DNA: TGTGCCTGGAACCGACTCGTATCGAACACCGGGGAGCTGTTTTTT

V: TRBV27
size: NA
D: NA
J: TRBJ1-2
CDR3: CASSTASFYGYTF
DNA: TGTGCCAGCAGTACCGCGTCCTTCTATGGCTACACCTTC

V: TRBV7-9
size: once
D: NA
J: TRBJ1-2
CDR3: CASSPGGTPYGYTF
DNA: TGTGCCAGCAGCCCTGGGGGGACACCCTATGGCTACACCTTC

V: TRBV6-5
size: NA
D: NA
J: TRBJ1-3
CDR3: CASRLGNSGNTIYF
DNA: TGTGCCAGCCGGTTGGGAAACTCTGGAAACACCATATATTTT

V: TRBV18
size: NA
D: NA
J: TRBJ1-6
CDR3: CASSPQENSPLHF
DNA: TGTGCCAGCTCACCACAGGAAAATTCACCCCTCCACTTT

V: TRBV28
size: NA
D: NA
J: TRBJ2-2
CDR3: CASRNGETSWSGELFF
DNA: TGTGCCAGCAGGAACGGGGAGACTAGTTGGTCCGGGGAGCTGTTTTTT

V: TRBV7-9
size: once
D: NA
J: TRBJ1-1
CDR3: CASSLIPSGTEAFF
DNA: TGTGCCAGCAGCTTAATCCCCTCTGGCACTGAAGCTTTCTTT

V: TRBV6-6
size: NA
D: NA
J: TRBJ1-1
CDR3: CASSQLGSGTEAFF
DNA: TGTGCCAGCAGCCAACTCGGATCGGGCACTGAAGCTTTCTTT

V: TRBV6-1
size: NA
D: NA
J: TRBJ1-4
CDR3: CASSEVGAKLFF
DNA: TGTGCCAGCAGTGAAGTGGGGGCGAAACTGTTTTTT